These T cell receptor beta chains were read from a single sample in a study of read filtering for tumor transcriptome and immune sequencing. MiXCR, run by TCRdb on the reads, gives a single entry per CDR3 protein. The repertoire includes under 150,000 distinct CDR3 sequences, about 13% of them detected once, and about 8.6% sits in the top ten. Sequenced: a population of CD138-negative cells sorted from bone marrow. These receptors all stem from a donor aged 40 or older with multiple myeloma. The CDR3 runs from the conserved cysteine through the conserved F or W. Fields, in order: CDR3 length, V gene, CDR3 protein.

13	TRBV20-1	CSARESGNTEAFF
14	TRBV4-2	CASSQDLAVGELFF
13	TRBV10-3	CAISEVSGSPGVF
13	TRBV3-1	CASSRDFWGEQFF
17	TRBV19	CATIGASGSTPYNEQFF
13	TRBV7-9	CASSRKIGGIHHF
15	TRBV7-9	CASAPGYPEDSPLHF
13	TRBV6-6	CASSYRGGQPQHF
16	TRBV5-1	CASSFNRAERGGEAFF
14	TRBV2	CASRGLAGAGELFF
15	TRBV29-1	CSVFDSTRLQETQYF
14	TRBV5-1	CASSGASTLSEQYF
16	TRBV5-5	CASSFPGLADTNTRYF
17	TRBV20-1	CSARDRLAGGPWDTQYF
14	TRBV7-9	CASSFVQGNYGYTF
16	TRBV4-1	CASSQGTSGYTGELFF
13	TRBV20-1	CSARETSKDTQYF
13	TRBV5-6	CASSLANYNGQFF
21	TRBV11-2	CASSIRRLELAGPLNTGELFF
15	TRBV20-1	CSARDPLETQETQYF
16	TRBV12-3/TRBV12-4	CASSSVQGSNTGELFF
15	TRBV20-1	CSARDPGQLNYGYTF
15	TRBV6-2/TRBV6-3	CASSFLAGGADTQYF
14	TRBV29-1	CSVEGGGDTYEQYF
17	TRBV27	CASSLRGNRGSNQPQHF
13	TRBV30	CAWRPAPGTEAFF
13	TRBV2	CASERSSYNEQFF
16	TRBV4-1	CASSQDGGLAGVEQFF
16	TRBV12-3/TRBV12-4	CASSTRLAGEIQEQYF
13	TRBV19	CASSIGPNQPQHF
13	TRBV12-3/TRBV12-4	CASNRGIGQPQHF
15	TRBV28	CASSRAGTSRGEQLF
12	TRBV20-1	CSASLRAGEQYF
13	TRBV12-3/TRBV12-4	CASTTAGRTEAFF
12	TRBV29-1	CSAGLAGYEQYF
12	TRBV20-1	CSAGRVNTEAFF
17	TRBV20-1	CSASGSGSPGLYSEQFF